One sample yielded the 5 T cell receptor beta chains listed below, sequenced in a study of T cells in tuberculosis. Some clones are missing from TCRdb's copy, which holds only in-frame ones; the method was immunoSEQ multiplex PCR. The sample lists more than 70,000 clones, about nine tenths occurring once. Cells were sorted from thawed PBMC rested overnight and stained with GMM-loaded CD1B tetramer, viability dye and anti-CD3. CD1B tetramers were loaded with Rhodococcus equi-derived C32 glucose monomycolate. Sample: CD1b-GMM tetramer-negative cells sorted from PBMCs. The receptors were sampled from an adult woman with latent tuberculosis.

The chain uses TRBV23-1 and TRBJ1-3; D gene unclear. TRBV23-1 qualifies as an ORF whose function is uncertain. V was clipped by 0 bases and J by 0 bases, with 15 bases between them. The length of the CDR3 is 18 residues. CDR3 residues: CASSQSIEVKGSGNTIYF. As DNA, the CDR3 is TGCGCCAGCAGTCAATCGATTGAGGTAAAAGGCTCTGGAAACACCATATATTTT.

The chain employs TRBV5-1 and TRBJ1-5; a possible D gene is TRBD1 (5 bases). This CDR3 contains 15 residues. Germline V gene lookup returns CDR1 SGHRS and CDR2 YFSETQ. Deletions cut 0 bases from V and 0 bases from J, with 7 bases between. The CDR3 coding sequence is TGCGCCAGCAGCTTGGGACAGCTTAGCAATCAGCCCCAGCATTTT. This sequence encodes CASSLGQLSNQPQHF. The full variable domain, in which reference TRBV5-1 and TRBJ1-5 provide the parts outside the CDR3, is KAGVTQTPRYLIKTRGQQVTLSCSPISGHRSVSWYQQTPGQGLQFLFEYFSETQRNKGNFPGRFSGRQFSNSRSEMNVSTLELGDSALYLCASSLGQLSNQPQHFGDGTRLSIL.

The V and J genes are TRBV5-1 and TRBJ2-2, with 7 bases that match TRBD1. CDR1 is SGHRS, CDR2 YFSETQ, per germline. Germline trimming cut 6 bases from V and 4 bases from J; bases unmatched to any gene: 15. There are 17 residues in the CDR3. CDR3 DNA: TGCGCCAGCAAACGTCAAGGTACAGGGGTGACCACCGGGGAGCTGTTTTTT. This gives the protein CASKRQGTGVTTGELFF.

The chain combines TRBV6-1 with TRBJ2-1, with TRBD1 as a possible D gene (7 bases). Germline CDR1 reads MNHNS; CDR2 reads SASEGT. This CDR3 spans 14 amino acids. Between the trimmed V and J ends, which lost 4 bases and 6 bases, there was a span of 13 bases. CDR3 protein: CASSGGQGGNEQFF. CDR3 coding DNA: TGTGCCAGCAGTGGGGGGCAGGGGGGCAATGAGCAGTTCTTC.

The chain combines TRBV7-9 with TRBJ1-2, with a tentative D call TRBD1 (6 bases). V lost 4 bases, J lost 5 bases, and 23 bases lay in between. This CDR3 region has 17 residues. Germline V gene data show CDR1 as SEHNR and CDR2 as FQNEAQ (reference sequence). The DNA of the CDR3 is TGTGCCAGCAGCTCACAGGGTGGGGCCCTTCTTCAGTATGGCTACACCTTC. Translated: CASSSQGGALLQYGYTF.